This TCR beta chain was sequenced during a study of T cell repertoires in cytomegalovirus infection. Study context: Public TCR beta signatures provided an indication of both CMV infection and a matching HLA type. Points from the study as a whole: In two of eight donors, the top clonotype was HLA-C-restricted CMV-specific.

Remarks on this clonotype: Its antigen is still unknown.

Germline V gives CDR1 DFQATT, CDR2 SNEGSKA (reference sequence). V gave up 0 bases and J gave up 6 bases; unmatched junction bases: 13. There are 17 residues in the CDR3. In TCRdb, the reads were re-called with MiXCR into one record per CDR3 protein. The sample carries about 900,000 distinct CDR3 sequences, roughly 30% recorded once. This TCR was recovered from a human donor in good health (CMV status not recorded). Some clones in this sample may be carry-over from other donors' samples. The gene calls are TRBV20-1 and TRBJ2-1; 8 nucleotides line up with TRBD2. The source was cultured CD8+ T cells from PBMCs, collected from culture after CMV antigen stimulation. CDR3 in DNA: TGCAGTGCTAGAGATAGCGGGGCCTCGAACCCTTCCAATGAGCAGTTCTTC. This encodes CSARDSGASNPSNEQFF.